Below, 23 T cell receptor beta chains from the same sample are listed, as sequenced in a study of cytomegalovirus exposure and HLA in healthy donors. Clones were sequenced by immunoSEQ multiplex PCR, and TCRdb holds only the in-frame ones, with some missing. The sample has 100,000 to 150,000 clones, about nine tenths seen once. The sequencing sample was made of PBMCs. The receptors were gathered from a man aged 25-45 years in good health and CMV-seronegative.

The V call is TRBV19, the J call TRBJ2-3; 10 bases agree with TRBD1. This CDR3 is 16 amino acids long. J gave up 2 bases and V 4 bases, and 6 bases lay outside the gene matches. The germline gives CDR1 LNHDA, CDR2 SQIVND (reference sequence). CDR3 DNA: TGTGCCAGTAGTAGCTGGACAGGGGGTCACACAGATACGCAGTATTTT. Amino acids: CASSSWTGGHTDTQYF.

V usage is TRBV5-6 and J usage is TRBJ1-5; tentative D call: TRBD1 (6 bases). The CDR3 contains 14 residues. Germline V gene data show CDR1 as SGHDT and CDR2 as YYEEEE. Deletions cut 0 bases from V and 6 bases from J, with 10 bases between. CDR3 residues: CASSLEGRGQPQHF. CDR3 coding DNA: TGTGCCAGCAGCTTGGAAGGCAGGGGTCAGCCCCAGCATTTT.

The V gene is TRBV7-3, the J gene TRBJ1-1; TRBD1 matches at 8 bases. V lost 6 bases and J lost 1; bases outside the gene matches: 1. Germline V gene data show CDR1 as SGHTA and CDR2 as FQGTGA. The CDR3 extends over 13 amino acids. This CDR3 is CASRGTGNTEAFF. CDR3 sequence (DNA): TGTGCCAGCAGGGGGACAGGGAACACTGAAGCTTTCTTT. Variable domain in full (rest from reference TRBV7-3 and TRBJ1-1): GAGVSQTPSNKVTEKGKYVELRCDPISGHTALYWYRQSLGQGPEFLIYFQGTGAADDSGLPNDRFFAVRPEGSVSTLKIQRTERGDSAVYLCASRGTGNTEAFFGQGTRLTVV.

The rearrangement joins TRBV6-5 to TRBJ2-7; no definite D call. Germline-derived CDR1 and CDR2 are MNHEY and SVGAGI. The CDR3 covers 13 residues. Trimming stripped 7 bases from V and 6 bases from J, with 16 bases between. In nucleotides, the CDR3 is TGTGCCAGCAAGGATAGGAGTTTCTCCGAGCAGTACTTC. Its translation is CASKDRSFSEQYF.

The chain uses TRBV4-2 and TRBJ2-1; TRBD2 aligns across 7 bases. Looked up from germline, CDR1 is LGHNA and CDR2 is YNFKEQ. The CDR3 has 15 amino acids. The junction had 10 bases not matched to a gene; V was cut back by 3 bases and J by 8 bases. Written as DNA, the CDR3 is TGTGCCAGCAGCCAGGGGCCCGGGAGGTCCGATGAGCAGTTCTTC. Translating it yields CASSQGPGRSDEQFF.

The rearrangement links TRBV19 to TRBJ1-5; no clear D gene. CDR3 length: 16 residues. Germline CDR1 and CDR2: LNHDA and SQIVND (reference sequence). Trimming removed 7 bases at V and 2 bases at J, with 18 bases between. CDR3 sequence: CASMTQGFRGNQPQHF. Here the CDR3 DNA reads TGTGCCAGTATGACTCAAGGATTCCGGGGCAATCAGCCCCAGCATTTT. Full variable domain (rest looked up from reference TRBV19 and TRBJ1-5): DGGITQSPKYLFRKEGQNVTLSCEQNLNHDAMYWYRQDPGQGLRLIYYSQIVNDFQKGDIAEGYSVSREKKESFPLTVTSAQKNPTAFYLCASMTQGFRGNQPQHFGDGTRLSIL.

This clone was recorded only once. The rearrangement joins TRBV4-3 to TRBJ2-7, with TRBD1 matching 12 bases. V dropped 3 bases and J dropped 2; count of bases not matched to a gene: 2. Germline lookup yields CDR1 LGHNA and CDR2 YSLEER. There are 15 residues in the CDR3. The CDR3 spells CASSQGQGAPYEQYF. In DNA, the CDR3 is TGCGCCAGCAGCCAGGGACAGGGGGCTCCCTACGAGCAGTACTTC.

Comments on this clone: One junction end does not reproduce the germline sequence, and a read error may be involved. V usage is TRBV19 and J usage is TRBJ2-7, with 7 bases aligning to TRBD2. This CDR3 region has 14 residues. Looked up from germline, CDR1 is LNHDA and CDR2 is SQIVND (reference sequence). CDR3 loop: CASSSPSGSYEQYF. The CDR3 bases are TGTGCCAGCAGTAGCCCTAGCGGTTCCTACGAGCAGTACTTC.

The genes are TRBV6-5 and TRBJ2-7; a possible D gene is TRBD2 (6 bases). The ends were cut back, 5 bases at V and 4 bases at J, with 12 bases in the middle. From germline, CDR1 is MNHEY and CDR2 SVGAGI. This CDR3 has 13 amino acids. This CDR3 is CASSRGGAYEQYF. In DNA form, the CDR3 reads TGTGCCAGCAGTCGGGGAGGCGCGTACGAGCAGTACTTC.

This clone occurred a few times. This chain's CDR3 is CASSTETGAHEQYF. The CDR3 nucleotides are TGTGCCAGTAGTACAGAGACAGGGGCCCACGAGCAGTACTTC. The chain combines TRBV19 with TRBJ2-7, with TRBD1 matching 8 bases. CDR1 and CDR2 (germline): LNHDA, SQIVND (reference sequence). V trimming: 4 bases; J trimming: 5 bases; junction bases outside the gene matches: 7. The CDR3 runs to 14 residues.

This chain connects TRBV29-1 to TRBJ1-3, with 9 bases fitting TRBD1. Germline assignment: CDR1 SQVTM and CDR2 ANQGSEA. This CDR3 has 12 residues. V lost 7 bases, J lost 4 bases, and 2 bases stayed unmatched. CDR3 sequence: CSAGTGGNTIYF. In DNA, the CDR3 is TGCAGCGCCGGGACAGGGGGAAACACCATATATTTT.

The chain couples TRBV19 to TRBJ2-7, with a tentative D call TRBD1 (6 bases). The germline V and J ends were trimmed by 3 bases and 5 bases, with 14 bases remaining between them. CDR1 is LNHDA and CDR2 is SQIVND in the germline V gene (reference sequence). The CDR3 spans 14 residues. This CDR3 reads CASSIIRGSHEQYF. CDR3 in DNA: TGTGCCAGTAGTATTATTAGGGGGTCCCACGAGCAGTACTTC. Complete variable domain (other parts from reference TRBV19 and TRBJ2-7): DGGITQSPKYLFRKEGQNVTLSCEQNLNHDAMYWYRQDPGQGLRLIYYSQIVNDFQKGDIAEGYSVSREKKESFPLTVTSAQKNPTAFYLCASSIIRGSHEQYFGPGTRLTVT.

The rearrangement joins TRBV21-1 to TRBJ2-5; whether TRBD1, the table's D call, matches the DNA was not checked. TRBV21-1 is deemed a pseudogene. There are 15 residues in the CDR3. CDR3 in amino acids: CASSKGGQGKETQYF. In DNA, the CDR3 is TGTGCCAGCAGCAAGGGAGGACAGGGAAAAGAGACCCAGTACTTC.

This clone was recorded only once. The chain links TRBV7-9 to TRBJ2-1, with TRBD2 identical over 8 bases. This CDR3 comprises 15 residues. The germline V gene has CDR1 SEHNR and CDR2 FQNEAQ (reference sequence). V trimming: 0 bases; J trimming: 4 bases; junction bases outside the gene matches: 2. The CDR3 nucleotides are TGTGCCAGCAGCTTAGCCAGCGGGAGATACAATGAGCAGTTCTTC. Its translation is CASSLASGRYNEQFF. The variable domain in full, with the rest retrieved from reference TRBV7-9 and TRBJ2-1, is DTGVSQNPRHKITKRGQNVTFRCDPISEHNRLYWYRQTLGQGPEFLTYFQNEAQLEKSRLLSDRFSAERPKGSFSTLEIQRTEQGDSAMYLCASSLASGRYNEQFFGPGTRLTVL.

The chain combines TRBV7-2 with TRBJ2-3; TRBD2 aligns across 8 bases. Unmatched junction bases numbered 15, after V lost 6 bases and J lost 4 bases. The CDR3 runs to 17 residues. The germline V gene encodes CDR1 SGHTA and CDR2 FQGNSA. CDR3 coding DNA: TGTGCCAGCAGGGAGAGGGGTGGAGCGGGAGCGGCAGATACGCAGTATTTT. Amino acids: CASRERGGAGAADTQYF.

In this sample, this clone turned up a few times. The chain carries TRBV11-2 and TRBJ2-7, with D maybe TRBD1 (6 bases). Deletions cut 5 bases from V and 2 bases from J, with 25 bases between. This CDR3 is 18 amino acids long. The germline CDR1 and CDR2 sequences are SGHAT and FQNNGV. CDR3 protein: CASSPLRTVGRGPYEQYF. CDR3 in DNA: TGTGCCAGCAGCCCACTACGGACAGTGGGAAGGGGACCCTACGAGCAGTACTTC.

The chain is built from TRBV7-3 and TRBJ2-1, with 12 nucleotides matching TRBD2. CDR3 length: 16 amino acids. After removal of 3 bases from V and 6 bases from J, the junction contained 6 bases not matched to a gene. Germline values: CDR1 SGHTA, CDR2 FQGTGA. In nucleotides, the CDR3 is TGTGCCAGCAGCTTCCCACTAGCGGGAGGCGGCAATGAGCAGTTCTTC. Protein product: CASSFPLAGGGNEQFF.

About this clone itself: This sample includes further DNA sequences coding for the same CDR3. The V gene is TRBV5-1, the J gene TRBJ2-1, with 12 positions matching TRBD2. Trimming at V came to 2 bases and at J to 7 bases, leaving 10 bases not matched to a gene. This CDR3 is 17 amino acids long. Germline CDR1 SGHRS, CDR2 YFSETQ. CDR3: CASSLKTRTSGINEQFF. The CDR3, as DNA: TGCGCCAGCAGCTTAAAAACTAGGACTAGCGGGATAAATGAGCAGTTCTTC.

This chain connects TRBV7-2 to TRBJ1-1, with 9 bases matching TRBD1. The CDR3 covers 13 residues. The germline gives CDR1 SGHTA, CDR2 FQGNSA. The junction had 8 bases not matched to a gene; V was cut back by 4 bases and J by 11 bases. In DNA form, the CDR3 reads TGTGCCAGCAGCTGGGGACAGGGTTTTGATGCTTTCTTT. The encoded protein is CASSWGQGFDAFF. Based on the CDR3 plus reference TRBV7-2 and TRBJ1-1, the full variable domain is GAGVSQSPSNKVTEKGKDVELRCDPISGHTALYWYRQSLGQGLEFLIYFQGNSAPDKSGLPSDRFSAERTGGSVSTLTIQRTQQEDSAVYLCASSWGQGFDAFFGQGTRLTVV.

The CDR3 coding sequence is TGTGCCAGCTTTGAGACAGGAAATTTTATTACTGAAGCTTTCTTT. Translation gives CASFETGNFITEAFF. The rearrangement links TRBV11-2 to TRBJ1-1, with D possibly being TRBD1 (6 bases). The V gene's germline CDR1 is SGHAT and CDR2 FQNNGV. Trimming left V 8 bases short and J 5 bases short, with 21 bases between. This CDR3 has 15 amino acids.

On this clone itself: The germline gene is not matched at one end of the junction; a read error may be the cause. V is TRBV19 and J is TRBJ2-2; D is possibly TRBD2 (5 bases). This CDR3 is built from 14 residues. Germline CDR1 and CDR2: LNHDA and SQIVND (reference sequence). The CDR3: CATRPTRDTGELFF. DNA for the CDR3: TGCGCCACCCGCCCGACGAGGGACACCGGGGAGCTGTTTTTT.

V is TRBV4-3 and J is TRBJ2-1; 10 bases map to TRBD2. The trim removed 6 bases at V and 6 bases at J, leaving 8 bases unmatched. Germline V CDR1 and CDR2: LGHNA, YSLEER. This CDR3 has 15 amino acids. The CDR3 protein is CASRSSGSSGNEQFF. The CDR3 bases are TGCGCCAGCAGGTCTAGCGGGAGTTCGGGCAATGAGCAGTTCTTC.

The rearrangement uses TRBV6-1 and TRBJ2-7; D is unclear. From germline, CDR1 is MNHNS and CDR2 SASEGT. Between the trimmed V and J ends, which lost 2 bases and 3 bases, there was a span of 14 bases. The CDR3 sequence is 15 residues long. This CDR3 is CASSEQPPHHYEQYF. In DNA, the CDR3 is TGTGCCAGCAGTGAACAACCCCCACACCACTACGAGCAGTACTTC.